This T cell receptor beta chain was sequenced in a study of blood T cell repertoires in COVID-19. About the study: Whether acute or convalescent, the COVID-19 samples came from the United States, Italy and Spain. Sources were T cells, B-cell-depleted T cells, or PBMCs; the material itself was cDNA or gDNA.

The CDR3 length is 12 residues. V was trimmed by 7 bases and J by 7 bases, leaving 13 bases between them. This clone was seen more than once but under ten times. Clones were read by immunoSEQ multiplex PCR, and TCRdb kept only the in-frame ones, dropping some. Of around 200,000 clones listed, 87% are singletons. This clonotype originated in a woman aged 18-35 years who had recovered from COVID-19. This chain connects TRBV12-3 or TRBV12-4 to TRBJ1-1; D is perhaps TRBD1 (6 bases). The specimen sequenced was peripheral blood. This CDR3 is CASTTGAYEAFF. The DNA for the CDR3 is TGTGCCAGCACGACAGGAGCTTATGAAGCTTTCTTT.